Below, one T cell receptor (beta chain) is given with its context. Its specificity is unknown. A much larger clone sits a single nucleotide away, making a read error possible. The data were obtained in a study of Graves' ophthalmopathy and Graves' hyperthyroidism. Study-wide background: Stable hyperthyroidism denotes an absence of ophthalmopathy throughout 18 months of follow-up. Study results and limitations: The majority of expanded thyroid clonotypes above 0.001 frequency also occurred in blood.

From RNA, the CDR3 regions of TCR beta chains were amplified and sequenced. HTBI primers served in a first-round RT-PCR, which a second-round multiplex PCR followed. Each CDR3 protein gets one entry after TCRdb re-called the multiplex PCR reads with MiXCR. The table shows about 550,000 distinct CDR3 sequences, with about 40% occurring only once. Each hyperthyroidism patient was newly diagnosed, with under 2 months' duration, and aged 18 to 65. As diagnostic evidence, clinical symptoms, serum thyroxine, TRAb, thyroid ultrasound and orbital computed tomography were relied upon. The CDR3 has 14 amino acids. Germline CDR1 MNHEY, CDR2 SVGAGI. J was trimmed by 5 bases and V by 7 bases; bases with no gene match: 9.

The sample comprised peripheral blood or thyroid tissue (not recorded which). The genes are TRBV6-5 and TRBJ1-2; TRBD1 matches 8 bases. This clonotype was obtained from an adult man with Graves' hyperthyroidism. The CDR3 sequence: CASKTDRGRYGYTF. The CDR3 coding sequence is TGTGCCAGCAAGACTGACAGGGGTCGATATGGCTACACCTTC.